The entry below gives a single TCR beta chain sequence along with its context. Its target is not known. The sample is drawn from a study of shared clonotypes between healthy human individuals. Study information: CD4 naive and memory got three plates each, CD8 naive two, CD8 memory one.

Broader study findings: Naive subsets tended to show greater estimated richness than memory subsets.

Generated by immunoSEQ multiplex PCR, the TCRdb table keeps only in-frame clones and is missing some. The sample has about 180,000 clones; approximately 92% are singletons. The CDR3 consists of 13 residues. The ends were cut back, 8 bases at V and 5 bases at J, with 13 bases in the middle. Germline V gives CDR1 MDHEN, CDR2 SYDVKM. This sequence originates from a woman aged 25-40 years in good health. The chain is built from TRBV28 and TRBJ2-1; D not certain. The sequencing input was naive CD4+ T cells sorted from blood. Subset defined: CD45RA+ positively selected. The CDR3 here is CASLLRINNEQFF. CDR3 sequence (DNA): TGTGCCAGCCTGCTTCGGATCAACAATGAGCAGTTCTTC.